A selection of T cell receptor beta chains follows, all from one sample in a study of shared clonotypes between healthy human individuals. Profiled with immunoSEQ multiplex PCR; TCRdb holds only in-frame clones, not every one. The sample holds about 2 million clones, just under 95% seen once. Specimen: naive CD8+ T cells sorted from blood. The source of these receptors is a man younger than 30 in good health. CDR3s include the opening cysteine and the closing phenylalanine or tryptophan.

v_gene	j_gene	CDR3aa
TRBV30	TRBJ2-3	CAWSSSASTDTQYF
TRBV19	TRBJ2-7	CASSITLSYEQYF
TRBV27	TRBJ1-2	CASRYRGTNYGYTF
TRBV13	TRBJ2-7	CASSEGLAGTYEQYF
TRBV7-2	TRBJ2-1	CASSLVLQRGDIEQFF
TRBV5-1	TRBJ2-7	CASSAVATGTAYEQYF
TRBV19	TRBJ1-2	CASSIGTVGYTF
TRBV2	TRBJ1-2	CASSELGGSFKGYGYTF
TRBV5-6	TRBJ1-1	CASSYQAEAFF
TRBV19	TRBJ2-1	CASSIVGLAGGYNEQFF
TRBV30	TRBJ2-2	CAWSGNGELFF
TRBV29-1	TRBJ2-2	CSVAETGYTGELFF
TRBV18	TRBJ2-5	CASSPGLAGQETQYF
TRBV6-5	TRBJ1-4	CASSYSAGQLLEKLFF
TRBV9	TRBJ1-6	CASSVQGLDSPLHF
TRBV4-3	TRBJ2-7	CASSQVAWGSYEQYF
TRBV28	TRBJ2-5	CASSYTPNLGHFQETQYF
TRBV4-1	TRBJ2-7	CASSQEGLLGYEQYF
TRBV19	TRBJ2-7	CASSITYGAYEQYF
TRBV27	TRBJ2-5	CASIPLGGALETQYF
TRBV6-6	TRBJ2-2	CASSPNTGELFF
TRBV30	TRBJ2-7	CAWSVRNGVGEQYF
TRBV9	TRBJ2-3	CASSVAGYTDTQYF
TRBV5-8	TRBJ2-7	CASSSPTGYYEQYF
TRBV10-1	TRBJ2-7	CASSESGGEGEQYF
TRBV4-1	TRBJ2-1	CASSHWDRVGDEQFF